This T cell receptor (beta chain) was identified during a study of cytomegalovirus exposure and HLA in healthy donors. Study overall: In a previous analysis, approximately 110 million unique TCR beta sequences were found from some 180 million T cells. Study results and caveats: With later analysis, a missense DCLRE1C variant became linked to TCR beta V- and J-gene trimming.

Researchers ran the PCR with 60 Vbeta and 13 Jbeta primers. Assay: immunoSEQ multiplex PCR; the TCRdb copy retains only in-frame clones and omits some. This sample has 150,000 to 200,000 clones, with roughly 73% found just once. Concerning this clone: Its antigen is still unknown.

CDR3 length: 14 amino acids. V shed 3 bases, J shed 5 bases, and the junction held 6 bases outside the gene matches. Germline CDR1 is KGHSH and CDR2 is LQKENI. The clonotype comes from a woman in her twenties or thirties in good health and CMV-seronegative. This chain joins TRBV18 and TRBJ2-7; 8 nucleotides align to TRBD1. Sequenced input: PBMCs. The CDR3 loop is CASSPSGGYHEQYF. The CDR3 DNA sequence: TGTGCCAGCTCACCCTCAGGGGGCTACCACGAGCAGTACTTC.